The 30 T cell receptor beta chains given below trace back to one sample, sequenced in a study of T cells in Graves' hyperthyroidism and ophthalmopathy. Researchers amplified the TCR beta CDR3 regions from RNA transcripts. TCR CDR3 regions were first amplified by RT-PCR with HTBI primers. TCRdb reanalysed the multiplex PCR reads using MiXCR and keeps one entry per CDR3 protein. The data hold a few hundred thousand distinct CDR3 sequences, with less than 20% observed a single time. Material: blood. The receptors were gathered from a woman aged 30 to 39 with Graves' hyperthyroidism.

This clonotype showed up just a few times. This chain links TRBV5-1 with TRBJ2-7; TRBD2 matches 10 bases. CDR3 length: 14 amino acids. After removal of 3 bases from V and 5 bases from J, the junction contained 5 bases not matched to a gene. Germline CDR1 and CDR2: SGHRS and YFSETQ. The DNA of the CDR3 is TGCGCCAGCAGCTCTCCGGGACTAGCGAACGAGCAGTACTTC. It yields the protein CASSSPGLANEQYF. Looking up the rest from reference TRBV5-1 and TRBJ2-7 gives the full variable domain: KAGVTQTPRYLIKTRGQQVTLSCSPISGHRSVSWYQQTPGQGLQFLFEYFSETQRNKGNFPGRFSGRQFSNSRSEMNVSTLELGDSALYLCASSSPGLANEQYFGPGTRLTVT.

This clonotype was found a few times. The chain has TRBV25-1 and TRBJ2-7, with no clear D. The germline V gene encodes CDR1 MGHDK and CDR2 SYGVNS. V was cut by 5 bases and J by 2 bases, with 13 bases left in between. The CDR3 is 14 residues long. CDR3 sequence: CASSKAGVAYEQYF. The DNA for the CDR3 is TGTGCCAGCAGTAAAGCAGGCGTAGCCTACGAGCAGTACTTC.

This clonotype was seen more than once but under ten times. V usage is TRBV6-2 or TRBV6-3 and J usage is TRBJ2-1; no clear D. The CDR3 is 13 amino acids. Trimming removed 7 bases from V and 0 bases from J, with 7 bases in between. Per the germline V gene, CDR1 is MNHEY and CDR2 is SVGEGT. The CDR3 DNA sequence: TGTGCCAGCACCATGAGCTCCTACAATGAGCAGTTCTTC. Residues: CASTMSSYNEQFF.

This clonotype was seen at least ten times. The chain combines TRBV11-2 with TRBJ1-2; 7 nucleotides match TRBD1. CDR1 is SGHAT, CDR2 FQNNGV, per germline. CDR3 length equals 15 residues. The V and J ends lost 7 bases and 4 bases, in that order; junction bases with no gene match: 12. CDR3 nucleotide sequence: TGTGCCAGCACCCTCAACAGGGGAATTGGCTATGGCTACACCTTC. This gives the protein CASTLNRGIGYGYTF.

This clonotype was found many times. This chain links TRBV3-1 with TRBJ2-3; D gene uncertain. The germline V gene encodes CDR1 LGHDT and CDR2 YNNKEL (reference sequence). Trimming left V 0 bases short and J 0 bases short, with 4 bases between. The CDR3 spans 14 residues. This CDR3 reads CASSQDGSTDTQYF. Here the CDR3 DNA reads TGTGCCAGCAGCCAAGACGGAAGCACAGATACGCAGTATTTT.

Ten or more counts support this clonotype. V usage is TRBV29-1 and J usage is TRBJ1-1, with D possibly TRBD1 on 6 matching bases. The CDR3 consists of 14 residues. CDR1 is SQVTM and CDR2 is ANQGSEA in the germline V gene. With 6 bases removed from V and 0 bases from J, the gap between germline ends came to 14 bases. CDR3 region: CSVGIDRMNTEAFF. The CDR3 DNA follows: TGCAGCGTAGGAATTGACAGGATGAACACTGAAGCTTTCTTT. Full variable domain (outside the CDR3, taken from reference TRBV29-1 and TRBJ1-1): SAVISQKPSRDICQRGTSLTIQCQVDSQVTMMFWYRQQPGQSLTLIATANQGSEATYESGFVIDKFPISRPNLTFSTLTVSNMSPEDSSIYLCSVGIDRMNTEAFFGQGTRLTVV.

This clonotype appeared many times. The chain joins TRBV20-1 to TRBJ2-3; TRBD1 might be the D (5 bases). V lost 3 bases, J lost 5 bases, and 6 bases lay in between. CDR1 DFQATT and CDR2 SNEGSKA come from the germline V gene (reference sequence). The CDR3 is 11 residues long. CDR3 sequence (DNA): TGCAGTGCTAGGGGGCAAGATACGCAGTATTTT. Amino acids: CSARGQDTQYF.

Many counts were recorded for this clonotype. J is TRBJ1-5 and V is TRBV30; D gene uncertain. CDR3 length: 14 amino acids. V was shortened by 0 bases and J by 3 bases, with 9 bases between the two germline ends. Germline CDR1 GTSNPN, CDR2 SVGIG (reference sequence). CDR3 sequence reads: CAWSVGQPNQPQHF. The CDR3 nucleotides read TGTGCCTGGAGTGTAGGCCAACCCAATCAGCCCCAGCATTTT.

This clonotype has ten or more counts. This chain uses TRBV20-1 with TRBJ2-7, with D perhaps matching TRBD2 (6 bases). This CDR3 comprises 14 residues. V lost 2 bases, J lost 6 bases, and 17 bases lay in between. Germline V gene sequence: CDR1 DFQATT, CDR2 SNEGSKA (reference sequence). The CDR3: CSARSGSPTREQYF. The CDR3 DNA reads TGCAGTGCTAGATCCGGGAGCCCCACCCGCGAGCAGTACTTC.

CDR3 DNA: TGTGCCAGCAGTTGGCGGACCCCCTACGAGCAGTACTTC. Its protein product is CASSWRTPYEQYF. This rearrangement joins TRBV28 to TRBJ2-7, with D hard to call. V lost 4 bases and J 2 bases, leaving 9 bases between the germline ends. Germline CDR1 is MDHEN and CDR2 is SYDVKM. This CDR3 has 13 residues.

This clonotype was recorded a few times. V usage is TRBV6-1 and J usage is TRBJ1-2; the match to TRBD1 covers 7 bases. The germline V gene has CDR1 MNHNS and CDR2 SASEGT. The V gene end was trimmed by 6 bases and the J gene end by 2 bases; junction bases not matched to a gene: 9. The CDR3 is made up of 15 amino acids. This chain's CDR3 is CASSLYRGENYGYTF. As DNA, the CDR3 is TGTGCCAGCAGCCTCTACAGGGGCGAGAACTATGGCTACACCTTC.

The CDR3 region is CASRRDSSSYNSPLHF. The CDR3 coding sequence is TGTGCCAGCAGGCGGGACAGCAGCTCCTATAATTCACCCCTCCACTTT. The gene calls are TRBV27 and TRBJ1-6, with 7 bases aligning to TRBD1. In germline, CDR1 is MNHEY, CDR2 SMNVEV (reference sequence). The J segment lost 0 bases and the V segment lost 6 bases, leaving 5 bases of the junction unmatched. The CDR3 consists of 16 residues.

The chain joins TRBV27 to TRBJ2-7; maybe TRBD2 (6 bases). The CDR3 spans 11 residues. The germline gives CDR1 MNHEY, CDR2 SMNVEV (reference sequence). Trimming removed 11 bases from V and 2 bases from J, with 10 bases in between. In DNA form, the CDR3 reads TGTGCCGCCGGGGGAACCTACGAGCAGTACTTC. Residues: CAAGGTYEQYF.

The rearrangement links TRBV6-2 or TRBV6-3 to TRBJ1-4, with 7 bases identical to TRBD1. Germline CDR1 reads MNHEY; CDR2 reads SVGEGT. The CDR3 sequence is 14 residues long. The junction had 8 bases not matched to a gene; V was cut back by 6 bases and J by 7 bases. CDR3 loop: CASRGGTDSEKLFF. The CDR3 bases are TGTGCCAGCAGGGGCGGGACAGACTCTGAAAAACTGTTTTTT.

This clonotype was counted only a few times. This chain uses TRBV28 with TRBJ1-6; D is undetermined. V was trimmed by 3 bases and J by 7 bases, leaving 10 bases between them. The CDR3 runs 14 residues. The germline gives CDR1 MDHEN, CDR2 SYDVKM. The CDR3 is CASSFLAWNSPLHF. CDR3 DNA sequence: TGTGCCAGCAGTTTTCTAGCATGGAATTCACCCCTCCACTTT.

The sample holds a few counts of this clonotype. The rearrangement joins TRBV27 to TRBJ1-2, with 8 bases fitting TRBD1. The CDR3 runs to 12 residues. Germline loops: CDR1 MNHEY, CDR2 SMNVEV (reference sequence). The J segment lost 13 bases and the V segment lost 5 bases, leaving 9 bases of the junction unmatched. This CDR3 is CASSTRQGKVTF. In nucleotides, the CDR3 is TGTGCCAGCAGTACACGACAGGGGAAAGTCACCTTC.

The V gene is TRBV20-1, the J gene TRBJ2-5; the D gene is possibly TRBD1 (6 bases). The ends were cut back, 3 bases at V and 5 bases at J, with 16 bases in the middle. This CDR3 has 14 amino acids. The germline CDR1 and CDR2 sequences are DFQATT and SNEGSKA (reference sequence). CDR3 nucleotide sequence: TGCAGTGCTAGGGTTCAGGGGCGCGGGGAGACCCAGTACTTC. Its translation: CSARVQGRGETQYF.

This clonotype was detected ten times or more. V is TRBV12-3 or TRBV12-4 and J is TRBJ1-1, with TRBD1 matching 7 bases. The CDR3 contains 13 residues. Trimming cost V 6 bases and J 10 bases; bases outside gene matches: 11. The CDR3 DNA sequence: TGTGCCAGCAGCGCCGGGACAGAAAGTGGAGCTTTCTTT. Amino acid sequence: CASSAGTESGAFF.

This clonotype was seen a single time. The gene calls are TRBV7-2 and TRBJ2-3; the match to TRBD2 covers 9 bases. Unmatched junction bases numbered 5, after V lost 1 base and J lost 6 bases. Germline V gene sequence: CDR1 SGHTA, CDR2 FQGNSA. There are 15 residues in the CDR3. CDR3 residues: CASSLETSGSDTQYF. In nucleotides, the CDR3 is TGTGCCAGCAGCTTAGAGACTAGCGGATCGGATACGCAGTATTTT. The complete variable domain, with remaining parts taken from reference TRBV7-2 and TRBJ2-3, reads GAGVSQSPSNKVTEKGKDVELRCDPISGHTALYWYRQSLGQGLEFLIYFQGNSAPDKSGLPSDRFSAERTGGSVSTLTIQRTQQEDSAVYLCASSLETSGSDTQYFGPGTRLTVL.

This chain joins TRBV6-2 or TRBV6-3 and TRBJ1-5, with a possible D match to TRBD1 (5 bases). The V and J ends lost 6 bases and 3 bases respectively, with 15 bases between them. The CDR3 covers 15 residues. Germline V lookup: CDR1 MNHEY, CDR2 SVGEGT. The CDR3 loop reads CASSFTGRTNQPQHF. The CDR3 nucleotides read TGTGCCAGCAGCTTTACGGGACGGACCAATCAGCCCCAGCATTTT.

This clonotype was found a few times. DNA for the CDR3: TGCGCCAGCAGCCAAGACCGGGACCTTTCGGGGTCCTACGAGCAGTACTTC. This sequence encodes CASSQDRDLSGSYEQYF. This chain links TRBV4-3 with TRBJ2-7; either TRBD1 or TRBD2 may fit D (5 bases each). Germline V gives CDR1 LGHNA, CDR2 YSLEER. With 0 bases removed from V and 1 base from J, the gap between germline ends came to 16 bases. This CDR3 has 17 residues.

This clonotype has a count of ten or more. J is TRBJ2-7 and V is TRBV2; D may correspond to TRBD1 or TRBD2 (5 bases each). The CDR3 is made up of 17 amino acids. Germline values: CDR1 SNHLY, CDR2 FYNNEI. Trimming took 3 bases from V and 1 from J, leaving 19 bases between them. DNA of the CDR3: TGTGCCAGCAGTGACAGAGATGCATGGGACGGATCCTACGAGCAGTACTTC. This codes for CASSDRDAWDGSYEQYF.

This sequence joins TRBV18 and TRBJ2-2; 8 nucleotides line up with TRBD2. The length of the CDR3 is 13 residues. CDR1 is KGHSH, CDR2 LQKENI, per germline. J gave up 8 bases and V 6 bases, and 5 bases lay outside the gene matches. The CDR3 coding sequence is TGTGCCAGCTCTGCGCGGGAGGTAGGGGAGCTGTTTTTT. It codes for CASSAREVGELFF.

This clonotype has at least ten counts. The chain links TRBV12-3 or TRBV12-4 to TRBJ2-1, with 10 bases fitting TRBD1. The length of the CDR3 is 17 residues. With V trimmed by 2 bases and J by 3 bases, 7 bases remained unmatched. The CDR3 bases are TGTGCCAGCAGTTTACTTTTCCGGGACAGGGGCTACAATGAGCAGTTCTTC. It yields the protein CASSLLFRDRGYNEQFF.

This clonotype was counted only a few times. V gene TRBV5-6 combines with J gene TRBJ2-1; D remains unclear. Per germline, CDR1 SGHDT and CDR2 YYEEEE. The germline V and J ends were trimmed by 0 bases and 5 bases, with 3 bases remaining between them. The CDR3 has 12 amino acids. In DNA form, the CDR3 reads TGTGCCAGCAGCTTGGCACACAATGAGCAGTTCTTC. Its protein is CASSLAHNEQFF. Full variable domain (outside the CDR3, taken from reference TRBV5-6 and TRBJ2-1): DAGVTQSPTHLIKTRGQQVTLRCSPKSGHDTVSWYQQALGQGPQFIFQYYEEEERQRGNFPDRFSGHQFPNYSSELNVNALLLGDSALYLCASSLAHNEQFFGPGTRLTVL.

This clonotype was seen many times. The V call is TRBV12-3 or TRBV12-4, the J call TRBJ1-6, with 7 nucleotides matching TRBD1. CDR3 length equals 14 residues. Unmatched junction bases numbered 13, after V lost 10 bases and J lost 10 bases. The CDR3 is CATRLDRLDSPLHF. The DNA for the CDR3 is TGTGCCACCCGCTTGGACAGGTTGGACTCACCCCTCCACTTT.

The chain carries TRBV20-1 and TRBJ1-1; D not certain. CDR1 is DFQATT and CDR2 is SNEGSKA in the germline V gene (reference sequence). This CDR3 is 11 amino acids long. V lost 4 bases to trimming and J lost 3 bases, with 6 bases between them. CDR3 protein: CSAIIHTEAFF. CDR3 DNA sequence: TGCAGTGCTATAATACACACTGAAGCTTTCTTT.

This clonotype came up many times. V is TRBV30 and J is TRBJ1-4; 10 nucleotides match TRBD1. The CDR3 sequence is 16 residues long. The junction had 5 bases not matched to a gene; V was cut back by 2 bases and J by 2 bases. The germline gives CDR1 GTSNPN, CDR2 SVGIG (reference sequence). CDR3 nucleotides: TGTGCCTGGAGTTGGGGGACAGGGGAGACTAATGAAAAACTGTTTTTT. It is translated as CAWSWGTGETNEKLFF.

This clonotype was counted between two and nine times. V and J are TRBV15 and TRBJ2-1; TRBD1 aligns across 7 bases. The trim removed 0 bases at V and 3 bases at J, leaving 5 bases unmatched. CDR1 is LNHNV and CDR2 is YYDKDF in the germline V gene (reference sequence). CDR3 length: 16 amino acids. DNA of the CDR3: TGTGCCACCAGCAGAGATGCAGGGGGACACTACAATGAGCAGTTCTTC. Its protein product is CATSRDAGGHYNEQFF.

There are many counts of this clonotype. This chain links TRBV27 with TRBJ2-1; no clear D. Trimming cost V 6 bases and J 6 bases, with 6 bases left between them. The CDR3 is made up of 11 amino acids. CDR1 MNHEY and CDR2 SMNVEV come from the germline V gene (reference sequence). In DNA, the CDR3 is TGTGCCAGCAGAGAAACCAATGAGCAGTTCTTC. Amino acid sequence: CASRETNEQFF.